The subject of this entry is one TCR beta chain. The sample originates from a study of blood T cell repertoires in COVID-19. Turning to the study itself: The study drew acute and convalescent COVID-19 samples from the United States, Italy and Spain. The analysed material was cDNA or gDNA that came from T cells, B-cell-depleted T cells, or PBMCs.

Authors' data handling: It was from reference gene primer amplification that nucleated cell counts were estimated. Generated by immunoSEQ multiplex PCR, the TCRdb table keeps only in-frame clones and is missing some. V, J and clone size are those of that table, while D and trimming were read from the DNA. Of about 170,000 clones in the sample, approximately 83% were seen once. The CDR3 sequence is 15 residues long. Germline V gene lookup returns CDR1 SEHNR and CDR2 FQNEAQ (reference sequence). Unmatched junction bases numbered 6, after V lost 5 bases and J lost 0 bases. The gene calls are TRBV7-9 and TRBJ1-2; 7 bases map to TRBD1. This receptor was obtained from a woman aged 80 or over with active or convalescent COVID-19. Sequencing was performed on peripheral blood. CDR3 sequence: CASSRGTAANYGYTF. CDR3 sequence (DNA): TGTGCCAGCAGCCGAGGGACAGCCGCTAACTATGGCTACACCTTC.